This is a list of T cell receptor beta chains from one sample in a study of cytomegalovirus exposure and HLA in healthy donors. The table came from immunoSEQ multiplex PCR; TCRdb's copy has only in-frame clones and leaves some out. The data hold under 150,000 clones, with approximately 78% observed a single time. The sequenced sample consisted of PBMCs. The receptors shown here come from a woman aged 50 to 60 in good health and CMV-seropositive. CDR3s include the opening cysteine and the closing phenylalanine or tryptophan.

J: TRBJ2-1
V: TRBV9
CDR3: CASSVGDYYNEQFF

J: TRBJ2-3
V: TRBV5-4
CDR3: CASSLAGTSTDTQYF

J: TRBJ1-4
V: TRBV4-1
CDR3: CASSHRGGRLSTNEKLFF

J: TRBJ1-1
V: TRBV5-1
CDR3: CASSQMAGNTEAFF

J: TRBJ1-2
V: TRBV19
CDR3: CASADRDTTNYGYTF

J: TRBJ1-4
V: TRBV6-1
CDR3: CASSVLAGRTNEKLFF

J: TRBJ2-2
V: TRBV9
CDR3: CASSPRGDTGELFF

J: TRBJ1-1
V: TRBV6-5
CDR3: CASRRSGGTEAFF

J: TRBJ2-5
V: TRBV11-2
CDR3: CASSFDREETQYF

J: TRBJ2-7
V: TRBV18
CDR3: CASSSSYEQYF

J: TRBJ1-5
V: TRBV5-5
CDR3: CASSWGQNNQPQHF

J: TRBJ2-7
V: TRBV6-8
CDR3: CASSYGREASYEQYF

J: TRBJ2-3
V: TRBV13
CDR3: CASSLSAGGITDTQYF

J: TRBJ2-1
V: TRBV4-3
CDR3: CASSQVRGFDNEQFF

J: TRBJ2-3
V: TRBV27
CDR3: CASSGRLTDTQYF

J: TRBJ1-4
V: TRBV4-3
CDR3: CASSPQGGTNEKLFF

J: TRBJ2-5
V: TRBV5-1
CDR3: CASSPPPGQQETQYF

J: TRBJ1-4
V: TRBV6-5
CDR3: CASSLERGNEKLFF

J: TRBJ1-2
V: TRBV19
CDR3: CASSIGGLFRVYGYTF

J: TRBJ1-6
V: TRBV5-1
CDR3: CASRKDMSSYNSPLHF

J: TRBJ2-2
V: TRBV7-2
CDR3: CASSLVGGLGGELFF

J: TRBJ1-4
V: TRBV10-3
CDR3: CAISDTQGRKLFF

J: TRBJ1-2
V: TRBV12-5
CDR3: CASGLEGGGYTF

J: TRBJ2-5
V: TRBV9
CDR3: CASSDQGSGQQETQYF

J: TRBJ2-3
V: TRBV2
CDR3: CASSGGGTSGGTDTQYF

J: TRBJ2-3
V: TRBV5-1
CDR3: CASSFLSSTDTQYF

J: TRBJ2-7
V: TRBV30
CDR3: CAWSHSTGGEQYF

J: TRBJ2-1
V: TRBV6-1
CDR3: CASSEARGTGWDEQFF

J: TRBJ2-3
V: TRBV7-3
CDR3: CASSSRTGWDQATDTQYF

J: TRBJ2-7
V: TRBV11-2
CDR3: CASSFLRGTRGSYEQYF

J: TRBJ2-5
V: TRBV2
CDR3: CASSEALVQSGTQYF

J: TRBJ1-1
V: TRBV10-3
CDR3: CAISEPPGQPMNTEAFF

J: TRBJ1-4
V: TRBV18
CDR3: CASSLSGGSNEKLFF

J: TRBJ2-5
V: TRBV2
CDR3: CASSRLPRTSGNQETQYF

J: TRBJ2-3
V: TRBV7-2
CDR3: CASSFPTSGRAIDTQYF

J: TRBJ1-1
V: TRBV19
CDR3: CASSIQGWTEAFF

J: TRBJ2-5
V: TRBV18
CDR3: CASSPPASRETQYF

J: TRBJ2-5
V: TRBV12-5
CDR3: CASGLVTGGEETQYF

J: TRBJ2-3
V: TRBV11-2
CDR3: CASSTVGGATDTQYF

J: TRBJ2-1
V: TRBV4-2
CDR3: CASSQDLVFAGGPPPSINEQFF

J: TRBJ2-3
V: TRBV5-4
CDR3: CASSLDSGQGTDTQYF

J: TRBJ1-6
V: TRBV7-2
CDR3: CASSLLRDSPLHF

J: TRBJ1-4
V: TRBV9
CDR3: CASSAGTGTGGEKLFF

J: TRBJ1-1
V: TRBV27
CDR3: CASRANTEAFF

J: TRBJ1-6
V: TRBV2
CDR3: CASSNTHQESPLHF

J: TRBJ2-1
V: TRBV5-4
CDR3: CASTRGLANNEQFF

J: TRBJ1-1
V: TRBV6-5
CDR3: CASSYSEGTTEAFF

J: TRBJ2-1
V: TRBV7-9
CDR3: CSSRLRFEEQFF

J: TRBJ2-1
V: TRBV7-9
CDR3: CASEPFDKGFYNEQFF

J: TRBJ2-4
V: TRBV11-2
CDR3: CASSSTRTGNSQYF

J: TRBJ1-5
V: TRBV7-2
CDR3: CASSLSGQLNQPQHF

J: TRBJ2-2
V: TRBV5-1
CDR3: CASSNRDRGLGELFF

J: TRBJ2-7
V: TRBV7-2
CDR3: CASSLVGGAYEQYF

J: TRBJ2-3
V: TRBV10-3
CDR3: CAISERAGGAYDTQYF